This T cell receptor beta chain was sequenced for a study of blood T cell repertoires in COVID-19. Unmatched junction bases numbered 3, after V lost 0 bases and J lost 2 bases. The CDR3 contains 16 residues. Germline V gene lookup returns CDR1 LGHNA and CDR2 YNFKEQ. In the study's own analysis: Amplification of reference gene primers was used by the study to estimate nucleated cell counts. Profiled with immunoSEQ multiplex PCR; TCRdb holds only in-frame clones, not every one. V and J calls plus clone size are reproduced from that table; the DNA served to infer D and trimming. The sample includes about 200,000 clones, approximately 87% of them seen just once.

Sample: peripheral blood. The TCR comes from a woman aged 70-85 years with acute or convalescent COVID-19. V is TRBV4-2 and J is TRBJ2-7; 11 nucleotides align to TRBD2. The CDR3, as DNA: TGTGCCAGCAGCCAAGAACTAGCGGGGGAGACCTACGAGCAGTACTTC. The encoded protein is CASSQELAGETYEQYF.